The T cell receptor (beta chain) under discussion was sequenced for a study of control samples from healthy donors and cancer patients. Using immunoSEQ multiplex PCR, the repertoire was profiled, and TCRdb retains in-frame clones only, with some absent. This table has 150,000 to 200,000 clones, about 90% appearing once. Trimming stripped 4 bases from V and 3 bases from J, with 13 bases between. CDR3 length equals 14 residues. Germline lookup yields CDR1 MNHNY and CDR2 SVGAGI (reference sequence). Specimen: blood. This clonotype was sampled from a man younger than 40 in good health. This sequence joins TRBV6-6 and TRBJ2-7, with D hard to call. CDR3 nucleotides: TGTGCCAGCAGTTTCAGTGGTAACAGCTACGAGCAGTACTTC. It translates to CASSFSGNSYEQYF.